A single sample is the source of the 6 T cell receptor beta chains below, sequenced in a study of T cells after somatic rescue of genetic block. Profiled with immunoSEQ multiplex PCR; TCRdb holds only in-frame clones, not every one. Seen here are 110,000 or so clones, approximately 90% observed once, and the top ten hold 1.4%. Input material: peripheral blood mononuclear cells (PBMCs). These receptor sequences come from a woman under 30.

The rearrangement joins TRBV7-8 to TRBJ1-1, with D unresolved. The V gene's germline CDR1 is SGHVS and CDR2 FQNEAQ. Trimming shortened V by 5 bases and J by 3 bases, and 13 bases separated the two germline ends. The CDR3 contains 14 residues. As DNA, the CDR3 is TGTGCCAGCAGCCCCTTAATAGGGTACACTGAAGCTTTCTTT. It codes for CASSPLIGYTEAFF.

The V gene is TRBV7-2, the J gene TRBJ2-1; a weak D match, TRBD2 (5 bases). CDR3 length equals 15 residues. Germline V CDR1 and CDR2: SGHTA, FQGNSA. Trimming shortened V by 3 bases and J by 3 bases, and 12 bases separated the two germline ends. As DNA, the CDR3 is TGTGCCAGCAGCTTTTCTAGAGGGTTCTACAATGAGCAGTTCTTC. It specifies CASSFSRGFYNEQFF.

This chain joins TRBV18 and TRBJ1-4, with no clear D. V lost 2 bases and J 4 bases, leaving 8 bases between the germline ends. CDR3 length: 14 amino acids. CDR1 and CDR2 from the germline V gene are KGHSH and LQKENI. CDR3 in amino acids: CASSPKQLNEKLFF. CDR3 coding DNA: TGTGCCAGCTCACCAAAACAACTTAATGAAAAACTGTTTTTT.

This sequence joins TRBV6-5 and TRBJ2-7; D gene uncertain. CDR3 length: 13 residues. V lost 6 bases, J lost 3 bases, and 12 bases lay in between. Germline CDR1 reads MNHEY; CDR2 reads SVGAGI. The CDR3 spells CASRTLDDYEQYF. The CDR3 coding sequence is TGTGCCAGCAGAACTTTAGACGACTACGAGCAGTACTTC.

CDR3 sequence (DNA): TGTGCCAGCAGCCCACGGGATAGGGATCTTGAAGAGCAGTACTTC. The encoded protein is CASSPRDRDLEEQYF. The chain uses TRBV7-9 and TRBJ2-7; a possible D gene is TRBD2 (5 bases). Germline V CDR1 and CDR2: SEHNR, FQNEAQ (reference sequence). With 5 bases removed from V and 7 bases from J, the gap between germline ends came to 21 bases. The CDR3 length is 15 residues.

The rearrangement links TRBV5-1 to TRBJ2-3; D might be TRBD1 or TRBD2, each matching 5 bases. The CDR3 loop spans 15 amino acids. Germline V gene sequence: CDR1 SGHRS, CDR2 YFSETQ. With 4 bases removed from V and 0 bases from J, the gap between germline ends came to 12 bases. CDR3 residues: CASSVGRPSTDTQYF. The CDR3, as DNA: TGCGCCAGCAGCGTGGGACGGCCGAGCACAGATACGCAGTATTTT.